One sample yielded the 30 T cell receptor beta chains listed below, sequenced in a study of response to subunit inactivated influenza vaccine. TCRdb passed the RT-PCR reads through MiXCR, listing each CDR3 protein once. The data show 490,000 or so distinct CDR3 sequences, approximately 7.7% seen once. The input for sequencing was PBMCs from blood, taken about 23 months after vaccination. The receptors come from a man between 50 and 69 years old who received an inactivated influenza vaccine.

The sample holds many counts of this clonotype. The rearrangement uses TRBV10-3 and TRBJ2-7; weak D call: TRBD1 (7 bases). This CDR3 has 14 amino acids. V shed 6 bases and J shed 6 bases, with 18 bases lying between them. CDR1 is ENHRY and CDR2 is SYGVKD in the germline V gene. CDR3 in DNA: TGTGCCATCAGGGGGGACAGCGGGTCATCCGAGCAGTACTTC. Translated, it gives CAIRGDSGSSEQYF.

This clonotype has more than one count but fewer than ten. The chain has TRBV5-1 and TRBJ2-1; TRBD1 matches at 9 bases. Germline V gives CDR1 SGHRS, CDR2 YFSETQ. This CDR3 region has 15 residues. V dropped 4 bases and J dropped 4; count of bases not matched to a gene: 6. CDR3 sequence (DNA): TGCGCCAGCAGCGGGCTGGGACAGGGATACAATGAGCAGTTCTTC. It translates to CASSGLGQGYNEQFF.

This chain joins TRBV9 and TRBJ1-1; D call uncertain. The CDR3 is 16 residues long. Trimming removed 0 bases from V and 4 bases from J, with 16 bases in between. CDR1 is SGDLS and CDR2 is YYNGEE in the germline V gene. The chain's CDR3 is CASSVGVGRYFTEAFF. CDR3 coding DNA: TGTGCCAGCAGCGTAGGGGTAGGGCGATATTTCACTGAAGCTTTCTTT.

This clonotype showed up just a few times. The V gene is TRBV28, the J gene TRBJ2-5; the match to TRBD1 covers 11 bases. Germline CDR1 is MDHEN and CDR2 is SYDVKM. V was pared by 6 bases and J by 5 bases, with 14 bases of the junction left unmatched. The CDR3 sequence is 17 residues long. CDR3 DNA: TGTGCCAGCAGGCCAGCCGGGACAGGGGGTTTTTGGGAGACCCAGTACTTC. Protein product: CASRPAGTGGFWETQYF.

This clonotype was observed a few times. The chain links TRBV5-5 to TRBJ2-7, with a tentative D call TRBD1 (5 bases). CDR1 and CDR2 (germline): SGHKS, YYEKEE (reference sequence). This CDR3 contains 14 residues. Trimming pared 0 bases from V and 4 bases from J, leaving 11 bases between. Written as DNA, the CDR3 is TGTGCCAGCAGCTTGGTGCAGGGCTGGTACGAGCAGTACTTC. It encodes CASSLVQGWYEQYF.

This clonotype was seen many times. In DNA, the CDR3 is TGTGCCAGCAACACCGGCCGGAGGAGCTTTTGGAATGAGCAGTTCTTC. Residues: CASNTGRRSFWNEQFF. The chain recombines TRBV5-6 with TRBJ2-1; D is perhaps TRBD2 (5 bases). The V gene lost 6 bases and the J gene lost 7 bases, with 23 bases spanning the gap. Germline assignment: CDR1 SGHDT and CDR2 YYEEEE. This CDR3 contains 16 residues.

This clonotype was observed a few times. The chain uses TRBV19 and TRBJ1-3; D uncertain. V was cut by 5 bases and J by 2 bases, with 10 bases left in between. The germline gives CDR1 LNHDA, CDR2 SQIVND (reference sequence). The CDR3 totals 14 residues. CDR3 sequence: CASSPDKAGNTIYF. The CDR3, as DNA: TGTGCCAGTAGTCCCGACAAAGCTGGAAACACCATATATTTT.

This clonotype has more than one count but fewer than ten. The chain uses TRBV5-5 and TRBJ2-1; D unclear. The V gene lost 4 bases and the J gene lost 12 bases, with 20 bases spanning the gap. Germline assignment: CDR1 SGHKS and CDR2 YYEKEE (reference sequence). The CDR3 length is 14 residues. The CDR3 coding sequence is TGTGCCAGCAGCCAATATGACCCGCCCCAGTGGCAGTTCTTC. Amino acid sequence: CASSQYDPPQWQFF.

This rearrangement joins TRBV6-2 or TRBV6-3 to TRBJ1-6, with D unresolved. V was shortened by 4 bases and J by 10 bases, with 11 bases between the two germline ends. The germline gives CDR1 MNHEY, CDR2 SVGEGT. The CDR3 totals 13 residues. Here the CDR3 DNA reads TGTGCCAGCAGTTTAACGGAGAGATCACCCCTCCACTTT. Its protein is CASSLTERSPLHF.

This rearrangement joins TRBV6-1 to TRBJ1-1; D may be TRBD1 (5 bases). This CDR3 has 16 amino acids. Trimming stripped 2 bases from V and 1 base from J, with 14 bases between. Per germline, CDR1 MNHNS and CDR2 SASEGT. The CDR3 bases are TGTGCCAGCAGTGAATTTCCTGGGGCGACGAACACTGAAGCTTTCTTT. It encodes CASSEFPGATNTEAFF.

The chain combines TRBV4-2 with TRBJ2-7; no clear D. Trimming left V 0 bases short and J 1 base short, with 10 bases between. The CDR3 has 15 amino acids. Germline CDR1 is LGHNA and CDR2 is YNFKEQ. The CDR3 here is CASSQDFGFSYEQYF. For the CDR3, the DNA is TGTGCCAGCAGCCAAGATTTCGGGTTTTCCTACGAGCAGTACTTC.

This clonotype has just a few counts. The chain is built from TRBV5-1 and TRBJ2-7; D assignment may be TRBD1 or TRBD2 (5 bases each). The CDR3 length is 16 residues. Per germline, CDR1 SGHRS and CDR2 YFSETQ. Between the trimmed V and J ends, which lost 0 bases and 3 bases, there was a span of 16 bases. The CDR3, as DNA: TGCGCCAGCAGCTTGGGGGCCCGGGACGGAAGCTACGAGCAGTACTTC. This sequence encodes CASSLGARDGSYEQYF.

This clonotype was counted between two and nine times. This chain uses TRBV28 with TRBJ2-2, with D tentatively TRBD2 (6 bases). Germline V gene data show CDR1 as MDHEN and CDR2 as SYDVKM. CDR3 size: 16 residues. Trimming cost V 7 bases and J 5 bases, with 20 bases left between them. DNA of the CDR3: TGTGCCAGCACTTTGGGTCTACTAGCAGGAACCGGGGAGCTGTTTTTT. As protein: CASTLGLLAGTGELFF.

The rearrangement joins TRBV12-3 or TRBV12-4 to TRBJ1-1; D possibly corresponds to TRBD1 (5 bases). This CDR3 comprises 12 residues. Trimming removed 3 bases at V and 10 bases at J, with 12 bases between. CDR3 in DNA: TGTGCCAGCAGTTTGGGGGACCTCGGAGCTTTCTTT. Its protein product is CASSLGDLGAFF.

This clonotype has a handful of counts. The J gene is TRBJ2-7, the V gene TRBV6-5; no clear D. Germline CDR1 and CDR2: MNHEY and SVGAGI. There are 14 residues in the CDR3. V was trimmed by 2 bases and J by 2 bases, leaving 10 bases between them. CDR3 protein: CASSYGNWAYEQYF. Written as DNA, the CDR3 is TGTGCCAGCAGTTACGGCAACTGGGCCTACGAGCAGTACTTC.

In this sample, this clonotype turned up many times. This rearrangement joins TRBV12-3 or TRBV12-4 to TRBJ1-5; D is undetermined. Trimming took off 4 bases at V and 5 bases at J, with 9 bases between the two ends. The CDR3 totals 13 residues. The CDR3 loop reads CASSSSGYQPQHF. Written as DNA, the CDR3 is TGTGCCAGCAGTTCATCAGGATATCAGCCCCAGCATTTT.

This clonotype was seen a single time. Being one base from a much bigger clone, this may be a read error. The chain has TRBV29-1 and TRBJ1-1; TRBD1 aligns across 7 bases. The ends lost 6 bases at V and 1 base at J; junction bases unmatched: 2. The CDR3 is 12 residues long. From germline, CDR1 is SQVTM and CDR2 ANQGSEA. CDR3 sequence: CSVRQGNTEAFF. The CDR3 DNA reads TGCAGCGTAAGACAGGGGAACACTGAAGCTTTCTTT. The variable domain in full, completed from reference TRBV29-1 and TRBJ1-1, reads SAVISQKPSRDICQRGTSLTIQCQVDSQVTMMFWYRQQPGQSLTLIATANQGSEATYESGFVIDKFPISRPNLTFSTLTVSNMSPEDSSIYLCSVRQGNTEAFFGQGTRLTVV.

The table lists this clonotype with a few counts. The J gene is TRBJ2-7, the V gene TRBV12-3 or TRBV12-4; TRBD2 might be the D (6 bases). Between the trimmed V and J ends, which lost 3 bases and 6 bases, there was a span of 15 bases. The CDR3 sequence is 14 residues long. CDR3 nucleotides: TGTGCCAGCAGTTTGGACGGGAGTAGTGCCGAGCAGTACTTC. This translates into CASSLDGSSAEQYF.

The chain carries TRBV9 and TRBJ2-5, with TRBD2 matching over 7 bases. V was clipped by 0 bases and J by 0 bases; unmatched bases: 2. This CDR3 comprises 15 residues. Germline V gene lookup returns CDR1 SGDLS and CDR2 YYNGEE. The CDR3 reads CASSVDAGDQETQYF. CDR3 sequence (DNA): TGTGCCAGCAGCGTAGATGCGGGGGACCAAGAGACCCAGTACTTC.

This clonotype was recorded a few times. The CDR3 coding sequence is TGTGCCAGCAGTTTTGCACAGGGGGCTGGTCAGCCCCAGCATTTT. The encoded protein is CASSFAQGAGQPQHF. The chain employs TRBV2 and TRBJ1-5; 9 bases line up with TRBD1. The germline V gene encodes CDR1 SNHLY and CDR2 FYNNEI. The V segment lost 5 bases and the J segment 6 bases; nucleotides outside the gene matches: 8. CDR3 size: 15 residues.

The J gene is TRBJ1-2, the V gene TRBV24-1; no clear D. This CDR3 has 14 amino acids. The germline CDR1 and CDR2 sequences are KGHDR and SFDVKD. Trimming cost V 3 bases and J 1 base, with 8 bases left between them. CDR3 bases: TGTGCCACCAGTGATAGGGTCCATAACTATGGCTACACCTTC. This encodes CATSDRVHNYGYTF.

This clonotype was seen a few times. V usage is TRBV11-2 and J usage is TRBJ1-1; D is ambiguous. Germline CDR1 and CDR2: SGHAT and FQNNGV. This CDR3 contains 15 residues. Trimming removed 1 base from V and 0 bases from J, with 9 bases in between. CDR3 coding DNA: TGTGCCAGCAGCTTAGCGTTTCACCTGAACACTGAAGCTTTCTTT. Amino acids: CASSLAFHLNTEAFF.

This clonotype was seen only a few times. The CDR3 here is CASRLQGLSYNEQFF. CDR3 sequence (DNA): TGTGCCAGCAGGCTACAGGGACTCTCCTACAATGAGCAGTTCTTC. The chain joins TRBV12-3 or TRBV12-4 to TRBJ2-1; D could derive from TRBD1 or TRBD2 (6 bases each). The CDR3 has 15 amino acids. V was trimmed by 6 bases and J by 0 bases, leaving 12 bases between them.

This clonotype was found many times. The chain employs TRBV5-4 and TRBJ1-1; tentative D call: TRBD1 (6 bases). V shed 0 bases and J shed 5 bases, with 11 bases lying between them. Germline V gene data show CDR1 as SGHNT and CDR2 as YYREEE (reference sequence). CDR3 length: 14 amino acids. The CDR3 nucleotides read TGTGCCAGCAGCTTGGGGGCAGGGGAAACTGAAGCTTTCTTT. It translates to CASSLGAGETEAFF.

This clonotype was counted ten times or more. The chain has TRBV2 and TRBJ1-1; 9 nucleotides line up with TRBD1. Germline V gene data show CDR1 as SNHLY and CDR2 as FYNNEI. The V segment lost 3 bases and the J segment 1 base; nucleotides outside the gene matches: 3. This CDR3 contains 15 residues. CDR3 DNA sequence: TGTGCCAGCAGTGACGACAGGGGGGAGAACACTGAAGCTTTCTTT. Protein: CASSDDRGENTEAFF.

This clonotype was observed a few times. This rearrangement joins TRBV7-9 to TRBJ1-2, with 11 bases that match TRBD1. Trimming at V came to 5 bases and at J to 6 bases, leaving 14 bases not matched to a gene. The germline CDR1 and CDR2 sequences are SEHNR and FQNEAQ (reference sequence). CDR3 size: 17 residues. DNA of the CDR3: TGTGCCAGCAGCCCTCCCTCGGTGGACAGGGGGCGGCATGGCTACACCTTC. Translating gives CASSPPSVDRGRHGYTF.

This clonotype was recorded a few times. The V gene is TRBV4-3, the J gene TRBJ1-2; TRBD1 agrees at 9 bases. CDR3 length: 17 residues. Germline-derived CDR1 and CDR2 are LGHNA and YSLEER. Germline trimming cut 0 bases from V and 6 bases from J; bases unmatched to any gene: 11. In nucleotides, the CDR3 is TGCGCCAGCAGCCAAGAAGGTACCGGGACAGGGCGTCATGGCTACACCTTC. Protein sequence: CASSQEGTGTGRHGYTF.

The chain has TRBV29-1 and TRBJ2-7; D gene uncertain. V lost 1 base, J lost 0 bases, and 7 bases lay in between. Germline V lookup: CDR1 SQVTM, CDR2 ANQGSEA. The length of the CDR3 is 13 residues. The CDR3 spells CSVEVTASYEQYF. In DNA, the CDR3 is TGCAGCGTTGAAGTAACCGCCTCCTACGAGCAGTACTTC.

In its sample, this clonotype was seen many times. The chain combines TRBV3-1 with TRBJ2-1; TRBD2 agrees at 15 bases. Germline V lookup: CDR1 LGHDT, CDR2 YNNKEL (reference sequence). This CDR3 is 18 amino acids long. Trimming took 3 bases from V and 1 from J; bases not matched to a gene: 4. The CDR3 is CASSQGLAGGPSYNEQFF. The CDR3 nucleotides read TGTGCCAGCAGCCAGGGACTAGCGGGGGGCCCATCCTACAATGAGCAGTTCTTC.

This clonotype has just a few counts. CDR3 sequence reads: CASSFRGQQYGYTF. For the CDR3, the DNA is TGTGCCAGCAGTTTTAGGGGACAGCAGTATGGCTACACCTTC. This rearrangement joins TRBV12-3 or TRBV12-4 to TRBJ1-2; 7 nucleotides match TRBD1. The CDR3 covers 14 residues. The junction had 6 bases not matched to a gene; V was cut back by 3 bases and J by 5 bases.